This T cell receptor beta chain comes out of a study of naive and memory T cell subsets. Study observations and caveats: Especially in CD8 cells, naive repertoires contained a few larger clonotypes, possibly CD45RA-re-expressing memory cells.

This clonotype was detected many times. Its antigen is unknown. Separate alpha and beta amplification began at the second PCR step. CMV status came from CD4+ IFNgamma after overnight CMV lysate stimulation. An equimolar mix of two oligonucleotides served as the beta constant-region primer for TRBC1 and TRBC2. Four rounds of PCR amplified the ligated cDNA using nested alpha and beta constant-region primers plus SP2. TCRdb fed the UMI-ligation and nested PCR reads into MiXCR, producing one record per CDR3 protein. The sample has 98,000 or so distinct CDR3 sequences, around 10% seen once. The CDR3 extends over 14 amino acids. Trimming took 1 base from V and 0 from J, leaving 7 bases between them. Germline V lookup: CDR1 LGHNA, CDR2 YNFKEQ.

The gene calls are TRBV4-2 and TRBJ2-7; D remains ambiguous. The sequencing input was naive CD4+ T cells from blood. The clonotype comes from a human donor in good health. The CDR3 loop is CASSQGLGSYEQYF. CDR3 bases: TGTGCCAGCAGCCAAGGACTGGGCTCCTACGAGCAGTACTTC.